These T cell receptor beta chains were read from a single sample in a study of cytomegalovirus exposure and HLA in healthy donors. The protocol was immunoSEQ multiplex PCR, while the TCRdb copy is restricted to in-frame clones and leaves out a portion. The sample has fewer than 250,000 clones, almost 80% seen once; the top ten hold around 1.9%. The sequencing input was PBMCs. The receptors were gathered from a male donor in good health and CMV-seronegative. CDR3s include the opening cysteine and the closing phenylalanine or tryptophan. Fields, in order: V gene, J gene, D gene, clone size, CDR3 DNA, CDR3 protein. The D gene is left open where the match is weak. Some rows mark clone size as missing; the rest say once, few, many or name a class of expanded clone.

TRBV5-4	TRBJ2-7	TRBD2	-	TGTGCCAGCAGGTTCTTCGGGGGAGGGTACGAGCAGTACTTC	CASRFFGGGYEQYF
TRBV6-5	TRBJ1-2	TRBD1	-	TGTGCCAGCAGTTACATCGGTGGCAGGGGGTTTCTCGGCTACACCTTC	CASSYIGGRGFLGYTF
TRBV2	TRBJ1-1	-	-	TGTGCCAGCAGTGAAGGCGTTTGGGCTAATGAAGCTTTCTTT	CASSEGVWANEAFF
TRBV12-5	TRBJ2-2	TRBD2	-	TGTGCTAGTGGTAGGGGACTAGCGGGGGTCAACACCGGGGAGCTGTTTTTT	CASGRGLAGVNTGELFF
TRBV4-1	TRBJ1-5	TRBD1	-	TGCGCCAGCAGCCCTATGACAGGGTCCCAGCCCCAGCATTTT	CASSPMTGSQPQHF
TRBV27	TRBJ1-5	-	-	TGTGCCAGCAGTTTATACGCCAGGGGATGGTCGGATAGCAATCAGCCCCAGCATTTT	CASSLYARGWSDSNQPQHF
TRBV19	TRBJ1-2	TRBD1	-	TGTGCCACAGCCGGGACAGCGAATAACTATGGCTACACCTTC	CATAGTANNYGYTF
TRBV5-1	TRBJ1-2	-	-	TGCGCCAGCAGCTTTCCCAGGGCGGATGGCTACACCTTC	CASSFPRADGYTF
TRBV21-1	TRBJ2-7	-	-	TGTGCCAGCAGCGTACCGGACAGCTCCTACGAGCAGTACTTC	CASSVPDSSYEQYF
TRBV6-5	TRBJ2-3	-	-	TGTGCCAGCAGTGAATTTGGCGGAGATACGCAGTATTTT	CASSEFGGDTQYF
TRBV14	TRBJ1-2	-	-	TGTGCCAGCAGCCCCACCGGGTTTAACTATGGCTACACCTTC	CASSPTGFNYGYTF
TRBV7-3	TRBJ2-7	TRBD1	-	TGTGCCAGCAGCTTGGGAGCAGGGGGCTACGAGCAGTACTTC	CASSLGAGGYEQYF
TRBV19	TRBJ1-1	-	-	TGTGCCAGTAGTATTTCCCCGCTAACTAACACTGAAGCTTTCTTT	CASSISPLTNTEAFF
TRBV6-5	TRBJ1-2	-	-	TGTGCCAGCAATCGCGATGGCTACACCTTC	CASNRDGYTF
TRBV4-3	TRBJ2-3	-	few	TGCGCCAGCAGCCCTCTACCGGGAAGCACAGATACGCAGTATTTT	CASSPLPGSTDTQYF
TRBV19	TRBJ2-3	-	-	TGTGCCAGTAGTGCAGGGAGCACAGATACGCAGTATTTT	CASSAGSTDTQYF
TRBV7-9	TRBJ2-3	-	-	TGTGCCAGCAGCTCGCGCGGGATTAGCACAGATACGCAGTATTTT	CASSSRGISTDTQYF
TRBV7-2	TRBJ2-7	TRBD1	-	TGTGCCAGCAGGGGACAGGGGAGTTACGAGCAGTACTTC	CASRGQGSYEQYF
TRBV6-5	TRBJ1-1	TRBD1	-	TGTGCCTCCAAAGGACCAGGGGGTACTGAAGCTTTCTTT	CASKGPGGTEAFF
TRBV6-5	TRBJ2-7	TRBD2	-	TGTGCCAGCTGCAGCGGGAGGTATAACGAGCAGTACTTC	CASCSGRYNEQYF
TRBV9	TRBJ1-5	-	few	TGTGCCAGCAGCGTCGATGGCAGCAATCAGCCCCAGCATTTT	CASSVDGSNQPQHF
TRBV4-1	TRBJ2-3	TRBD2	-	TGCGCCAGCAGCCTTAGCGGGAGTTTCCCAGATACGCAGTATTTT	CASSLSGSFPDTQYF
TRBV13	TRBJ1-1	-	-	TGTGCCAGCAGCCTACTTGGGCCCCAAGTGGCTTTCTTT	CASSLLGPQVAFF
TRBV10-3	TRBJ2-1	-	-	TGTGCCATCAGTGAGTTGGTTAGTTACAATGAGCAGTTCTTC	CAISELVSYNEQFF
TRBV30	TRBJ1-1	TRBD1	-	TGTGCCTGGAGTGTAGACAGGGGGGTCACTGAAGCTTTCTTT	CAWSVDRGVTEAFF
TRBV28	TRBJ1-1	-	-	TGTGCCAGCAGTTTAGCCGGGAACACTGAAGCTTTCTTT	CASSLAGNTEAFF
TRBV28	TRBJ2-7	TRBD2	-	TGTGCCAGCAGCCTAGCGGGCGGACCCTACGAGCAGTACTTC	CASSLAGGPYEQYF
TRBV4-3	TRBJ2-3	TRBD2	-	TGCGCCAGCAGCCAAGATTCGAGCGGGGGGGTAGATACGCAGTATTTT	CASSQDSSGGVDTQYF
TRBV27	TRBJ2-5	TRBD2	-	TGTGCCAGCAGTTCCCCTTTAGCGGGACTGGGAGAGACCCAGTACTTC	CASSSPLAGLGETQYF
TRBV30	TRBJ1-6	-	-	TGTGCCTGGATATTGGGGGGATATGGTTCACCCCTCCACTTT	CAWILGGYGSPLHF
TRBV7-2	TRBJ1-2	-	-	TGTGCCAGCAGCTATCAGGGAGGGGGCTACACCTTC	CASSYQGGGYTF
TRBV5-1	TRBJ2-3	TRBD2	-	TGCGCCAGCAGCTTGGGACTAGCGGGAGTCGGAGGGGGGGCAGATACGCAGTATTTT	CASSLGLAGVGGGADTQYF
TRBV5-1	TRBJ1-1	-	few	TGCGCCAGCAGCTTGGGAGGGGGCACTGAAGCTTTCTTT	CASSLGGGTEAFF
TRBV9	TRBJ1-6	TRBD1	-	TGTGCCAGCAGCACTAGGGACAGGGTGCGCTCACCCCTCCACTTT	CASSTRDRVRSPLHF
TRBV6-5	TRBJ2-3	-	-	TGTGCCAGCAGTCTCAGACAGATCACAGATACGCAGTATTTT	CASSLRQITDTQYF
TRBV7-7	TRBJ2-5	TRBD1	-	TGTGCCAGCAGCCCGCCCGGGACAGGTCAAGAGACCCAGTACTTC	CASSPPGTGQETQYF
TRBV5-5	TRBJ2-7	TRBD1	-	TGTGCCAGCAGCTTGCGGCAGGGGGCAGGAGAGCAGTACTTC	CASSLRQGAGEQYF
TRBV6-5	TRBJ1-4	-	once	TGTGCCAGCAGTTACGGGGGGAATCATGAAAAACTGTTTTTT	CASSYGGNHEKLFF
TRBV10-3	TRBJ2-3	-	-	TGTGCCACCGGAGTTTTGACGGGGAGCACAGATACGCAGTATTTT	CATGVLTGSTDTQYF
TRBV6-5	TRBJ1-1	TRBD1	-	TGTGCCAGCAGACACCGGGACAGTGAAGCTTTCTTT	CASRHRDSEAFF
TRBV29-1	TRBJ1-1	-	once	TGCAGCGTCAACCCGCGGGCGGGGGGGAGTACTGAAGCTTTCTTT	CSVNPRAGGSTEAFF
TRBV7-6	TRBJ2-7	TRBD2	-	TGTGCCAGCAGCTTAGGAAGCGGGAGCTACGAGCAGTACTTC	CASSLGSGSYEQYF
TRBV7-9	TRBJ2-5	TRBD1	-	TGTGCCAGCAGGTTGAGGACAGGACGGGAAGAGACCCAGTACTTC	CASRLRTGREETQYF
TRBV4-2	TRBJ2-2	TRBD1	few	TGTGCCAGCAGCCTGATGACAGGGGGCACCGGGGAGCTGTTTTTT	CASSLMTGGTGELFF
TRBV11-3	TRBJ2-3	-	-	TGTGCCAGCAGTAAGCGGGCGACAGATACGCAGTATTTT	CASSKRATDTQYF
TRBV5-1	TRBJ1-5	-	-	TGCGCCAGCAGCTCAGGGGATGGAAATCAGCCCCAGCATTTT	CASSSGDGNQPQHF
TRBV5-1	TRBJ2-2	TRBD1	-	TGCGCCAGCAGTCCCGGGACAGGGCGCGGGGAGCTGTTTTTT	CASSPGTGRGELFF
TRBV29-1	TRBJ1-1	TRBD1	-	TGCAGCGTGGGACAGGGGGGAGACACTGAAGCTTTCTTT	CSVGQGGDTEAFF
TRBV25-1	TRBJ2-7	TRBD1	few	TGTGCCAGCAGTGAATTCTTGGGACAGGCCTACGAGCAGTACTTC	CASSEFLGQAYEQYF
TRBV30	TRBJ1-3	-	-	TGTGCCTCGGAGGGGCCTGGAAACACCATATATTTT	CASEGPGNTIYF
TRBV18	TRBJ1-5	-	-	TGTGCCAGCTCACCTACGGGGGTTGGACAGCCCCAGCATTTT	CASSPTGVGQPQHF
TRBV29-1	TRBJ1-5	TRBD1	-	TGCAGCGTGGGACAGGGGGTAGAGCAGCCCCAGCATTTT	CSVGQGVEQPQHF
TRBV2	TRBJ1-5	-	few	TGTGCCAGCCGTCCCCTTGGGGGGGATAGCAATCAGCCCCAGCATTTT	CASRPLGGDSNQPQHF
TRBV30	TRBJ1-1	TRBD1	-	TGTGCCTGGGCAGGGACAGGGGGCAAGTTGGGGGCTTTCTTT	CAWAGTGGKLGAFF
TRBV2	TRBJ1-5	TRBD1	-	TGTGCCAGCAGTCGGGACAGGGCCAGCAATCAGCCCCAGCATTTT	CASSRDRASNQPQHF
TRBV5-1	TRBJ2-7	-	-	TGCGCCAGCAGCCCTCCAGGGTACGAGCAGTACTTC	CASSPPGYEQYF
TRBV7-2	TRBJ2-1	TRBD2	once	TGTGCCAGCAGCTTAACTAGCGGCACCTACAATGAGCAGTTCTTC	CASSLTSGTYNEQFF